A single sample gave rise to the 6 T cell receptor beta chains below, sequenced in a study of shared clonotypes between healthy human individuals. CD45RO-negative CD8 cells positively selected for CCR7 made up the naive population, which excluded terminally differentiated effector memory CD45RA+ cells. Generated by immunoSEQ multiplex PCR, the TCRdb table keeps only in-frame clones and is missing some. This table has 2 million to 2.5 million clones, less than 95% appearing once. The sample taken for sequencing was naive CD8+ T cells sorted from blood. Receptor source: a man younger than 35 in good health.

V usage is TRBV7-9 and J usage is TRBJ1-2, with 7 bases aligning to TRBD1. Germline-derived CDR1 and CDR2 are SEHNR and FQNEAQ (reference sequence). This CDR3 contains 12 residues. V shed 5 bases and J 8 bases; nucleotides not matched to a gene: 5. CDR3 coding DNA: TGTGCCAGCAGCGCAGGGGGTTGGGGCTACACCTTC. Amino acid sequence: CASSAGGWGYTF. Supplemented by reference TRBV7-9 and TRBJ1-2, the full variable domain reads DTGVSQNPRHKITKRGQNVTFRCDPISEHNRLYWYRQTLGQGPEFLTYFQNEAQLEKSRLLSDRFSAERPKGSFSTLEIQRTEQGDSAMYLCASSAGGWGYTFGSGTRLTVV.

Turning to this clone: This sample includes further DNA sequences coding for the same CDR3. This rearrangement joins TRBV30 to TRBJ2-7; D remains unclear. Germline V CDR1 and CDR2: GTSNPN, SVGIG (reference sequence). The length of the CDR3 is 11 residues. V gave up 1 base and J gave up 0 bases, with 1 base separating them. The CDR3 DNA reads TGTGCCTGGAGTGCCTCCTACGAGCAGTACTTC. Encoded protein: CAWSASYEQYF. The whole variable domain, filled in from reference TRBV30 and TRBJ2-7, reads SQTIHQWPATLVQPVGSPLSLECTVEGTSNPNLYWYRQAAGRGLQLLFYSVGIGQISSEVPQNLSASRPQDRQFILSSKKLLLSDSGFYLCAWSASYEQYFGPGTRLTVT.

A few counts support this clone. V is TRBV28 and J is TRBJ1-1; 9 bases fit TRBD1. The junction had 13 bases not matched to a gene; V was cut back by 4 bases and J by 4 bases. Germline assignment: CDR1 MDHEN and CDR2 SYDVKM. The length of the CDR3 is 17 residues. The CDR3 region is CASSSGQGGGVGTEAFF. The DNA for the CDR3 is TGTGCCAGCAGTTCGGGACAGGGTGGGGGTGTTGGCACTGAAGCTTTCTTT.

This clone was seen only once. The chain combines TRBV6-5 with TRBJ2-3, with D perhaps matching TRBD1 (7 bases). Trimming removed 6 bases from V and 2 bases from J, with 15 bases in between. The germline gives CDR1 MNHEY, CDR2 SVGAGI. This CDR3 spans 15 amino acids. This chain's CDR3 is CASSPRGESTDTQYF. In DNA, the CDR3 is TGTGCCAGCAGCCCCAGGGGGGAGTCCACAGATACGCAGTATTTT.

The chain employs TRBV19 and TRBJ1-1, with 7 positions matching TRBD1. The CDR3 length is 15 residues. Trimming cost V 0 bases and J 4 bases; bases outside gene matches: 5. Looked up from germline, CDR1 is LNHDA and CDR2 is SQIVND (reference sequence). This CDR3 reads CASSIDWTGRTEAFF. CDR3 DNA sequence: TGTGCCAGTAGTATAGATTGGACAGGTCGCACTGAAGCTTTCTTT.

The gene calls are TRBV7-8 and TRBJ2-3; the match to TRBD2 covers 10 bases. Germline V lookup: CDR1 SGHVS, CDR2 FQNEAQ. The V and J ends lost 1 base and 3 bases, in that order; junction bases with no gene match: 7. The CDR3 covers 17 residues. The CDR3 coding sequence is TGTGCCAGCAGCTTAGGGCTAGCGGGAGCCTTAACAGATACGCAGTATTTT. Its protein is CASSLGLAGALTDTQYF. Supplemented by reference TRBV7-8 and TRBJ2-3, the full variable domain reads GAGVSQSPRYKVAKRGQDVALRCDPISGHVSLFWYQQALGQGPEFLTYFQNEAQLDKSGLPSDRFFAERPEGSVSTLKIQRTQQEDSAVYLCASSLGLAGALTDTQYFGPGTRLTVL.